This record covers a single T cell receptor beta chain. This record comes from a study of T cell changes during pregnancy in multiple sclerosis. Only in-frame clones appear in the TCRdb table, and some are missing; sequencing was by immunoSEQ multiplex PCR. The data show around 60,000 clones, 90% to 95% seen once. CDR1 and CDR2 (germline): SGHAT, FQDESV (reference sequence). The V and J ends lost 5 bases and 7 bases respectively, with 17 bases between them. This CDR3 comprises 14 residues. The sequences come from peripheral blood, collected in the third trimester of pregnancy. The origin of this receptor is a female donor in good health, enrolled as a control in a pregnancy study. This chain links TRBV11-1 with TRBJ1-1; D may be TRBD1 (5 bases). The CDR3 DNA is TGTGCCAGCAGCCCATGGGACGGGCGGGATGAAGCTTTCTTT. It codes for CASSPWDGRDEAFF.